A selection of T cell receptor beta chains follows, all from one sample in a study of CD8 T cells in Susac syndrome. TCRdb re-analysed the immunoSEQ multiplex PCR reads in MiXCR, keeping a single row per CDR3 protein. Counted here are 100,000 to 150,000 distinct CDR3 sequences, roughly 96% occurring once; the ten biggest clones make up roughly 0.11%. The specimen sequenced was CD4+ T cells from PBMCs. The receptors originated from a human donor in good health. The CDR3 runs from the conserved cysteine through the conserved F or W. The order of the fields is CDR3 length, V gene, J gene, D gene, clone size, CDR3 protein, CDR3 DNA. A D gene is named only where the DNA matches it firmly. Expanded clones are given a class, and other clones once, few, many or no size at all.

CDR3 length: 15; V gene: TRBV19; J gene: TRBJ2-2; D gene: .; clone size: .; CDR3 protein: CASRPSGPNTGELFF; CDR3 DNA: TGTGCCAGTAGACCAAGCGGGCCCAACACCGGGGAGCTGTTTTTT
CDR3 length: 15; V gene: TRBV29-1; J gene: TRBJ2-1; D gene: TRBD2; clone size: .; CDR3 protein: CSVRLAGGHYNEQFF; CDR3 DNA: TGCAGCGTCAGACTAGCGGGAGGCCATTACAATGAGCAGTTCTTC
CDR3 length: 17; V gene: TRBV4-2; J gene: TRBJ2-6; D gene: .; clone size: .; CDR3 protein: CASSQEGSRSGANVLTF; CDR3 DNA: TGTGCCAGCAGCCAAGAAGGGTCCCGATCTGGGGCCAACGTCCTGACTTTC
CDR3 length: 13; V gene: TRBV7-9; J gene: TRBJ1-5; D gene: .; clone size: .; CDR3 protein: CASSVQGNQPQHF; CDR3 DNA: TGTGCCAGCAGCGTGCAGGGGAATCAGCCCCAGCATTTT
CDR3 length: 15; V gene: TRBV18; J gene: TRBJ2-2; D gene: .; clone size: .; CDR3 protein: CASSMTTVNTGELFF; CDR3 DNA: TGTGCCAGCTCCATGACTACCGTAAACACCGGGGAGCTGTTTTTT
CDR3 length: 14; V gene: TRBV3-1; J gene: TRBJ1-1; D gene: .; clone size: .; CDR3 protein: CASSRLRDLGEAFF; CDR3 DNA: TGTGCCAGCAGCCGCCTCCGGGACTTGGGTGAAGCTTTCTTT
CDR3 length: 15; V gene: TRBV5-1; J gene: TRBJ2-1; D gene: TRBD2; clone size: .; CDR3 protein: CASSLVAGALNEQFF; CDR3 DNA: TGCGCCAGCAGCTTGGTTGCGGGAGCTTTGAATGAGCAGTTCTTC
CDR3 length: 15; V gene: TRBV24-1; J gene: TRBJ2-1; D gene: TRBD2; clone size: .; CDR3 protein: CATSDPRTSYNEQFF; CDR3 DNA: TGTGCCACCAGTGATCCCCGGACTAGTTACAATGAGCAGTTCTTC
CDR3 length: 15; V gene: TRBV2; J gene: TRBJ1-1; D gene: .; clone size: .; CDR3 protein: CASSFSAPVNTEAFF; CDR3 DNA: TGTGCCAGCAGCTTCTCGGCCCCTGTGAACACTGAAGCTTTCTTT
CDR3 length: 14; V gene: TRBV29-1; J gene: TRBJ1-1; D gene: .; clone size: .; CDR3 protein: CSVRQRSLNTEAFF; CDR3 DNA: TGCAGCGTTCGACAGAGATCATTGAACACTGAAGCTTTCTTT
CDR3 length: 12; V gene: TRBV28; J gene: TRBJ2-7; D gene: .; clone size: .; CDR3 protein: CASSSGVYEQYF; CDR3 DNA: TGTGCCAGCAGTTCAGGGGTGTACGAGCAGTACTTC
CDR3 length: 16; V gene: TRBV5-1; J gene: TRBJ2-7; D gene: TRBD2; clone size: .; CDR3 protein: CASSFQSGSLSYEQYF; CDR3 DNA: TGCGCCAGCAGCTTTCAAAGCGGGAGCCTCTCCTACGAGCAGTACTTC
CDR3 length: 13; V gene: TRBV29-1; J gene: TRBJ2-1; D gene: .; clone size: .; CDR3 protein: CSTRLSQDNEQFF; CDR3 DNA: TGCAGCACCCGTCTCTCTCAGGACAATGAGCAGTTCTTC
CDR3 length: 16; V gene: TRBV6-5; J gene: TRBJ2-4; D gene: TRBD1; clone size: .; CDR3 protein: CASSYSVPGGKNIQYF; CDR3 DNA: TGTGCCAGCAGTTACTCGGTTCCAGGGGGTAAAAACATTCAGTACTTC
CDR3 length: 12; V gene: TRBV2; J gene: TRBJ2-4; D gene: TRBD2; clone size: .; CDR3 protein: CASSVRLAIQYF; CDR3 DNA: TGTGCCAGCAGTGTCCGACTAGCAATTCAGTACTTC
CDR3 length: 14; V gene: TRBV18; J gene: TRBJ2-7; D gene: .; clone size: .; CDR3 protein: CASSSAGVGYEQYF; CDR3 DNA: TGTGCCAGCTCATCTGCAGGGGTGGGCTACGAGCAGTACTTC
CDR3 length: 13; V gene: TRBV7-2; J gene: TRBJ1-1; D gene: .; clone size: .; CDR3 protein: CASREQTNTEAFF; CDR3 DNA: TGTGCCAGCCGGGAGCAGACGAACACTGAAGCTTTCTTT
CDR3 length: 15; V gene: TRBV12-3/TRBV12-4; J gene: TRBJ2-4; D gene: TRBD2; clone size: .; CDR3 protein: CASSPRTSEGNIQYF; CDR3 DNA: TGTGCCAGCAGTCCGAGGACTAGCGAGGGGAACATTCAGTACTTC
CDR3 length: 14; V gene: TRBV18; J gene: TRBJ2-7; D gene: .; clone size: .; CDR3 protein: CASSLAGSSYEQYF; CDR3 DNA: TGTGCCAGCTCATTGGCAGGGAGCTCCTACGAGCAGTACTTC
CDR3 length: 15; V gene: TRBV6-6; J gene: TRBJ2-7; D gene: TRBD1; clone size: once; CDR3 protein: CASSYLGTGGPEQYF; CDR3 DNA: TGTGCCAGCAGCTATCTCGGGACAGGGGGACCCGAGCAGTACTTC
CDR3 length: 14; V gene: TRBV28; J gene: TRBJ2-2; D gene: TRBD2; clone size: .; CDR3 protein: CASRASGNTGELFF; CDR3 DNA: TGTGCCAGCAGGGCTAGCGGGAACACCGGGGAGCTGTTTTTT
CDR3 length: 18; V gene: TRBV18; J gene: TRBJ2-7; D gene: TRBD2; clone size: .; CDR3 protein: CASSLKRASGRVSYEQYF; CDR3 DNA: TGTGCCAGCTCACTGAAACGGGCTAGCGGGAGAGTCTCCTACGAGCAGTACTTC
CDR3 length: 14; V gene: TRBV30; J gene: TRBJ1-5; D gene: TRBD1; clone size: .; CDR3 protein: CAWRLGGAGQPQHF; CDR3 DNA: TGTGCCTGGAGGTTAGGGGGCGCGGGTCAGCCCCAGCATTTT
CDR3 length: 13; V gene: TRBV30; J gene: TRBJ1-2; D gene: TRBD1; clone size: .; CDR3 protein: CASPRQGGIGYTF; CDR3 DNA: TGTGCCTCGCCCCGACAGGGAGGTATTGGCTACACCTTC
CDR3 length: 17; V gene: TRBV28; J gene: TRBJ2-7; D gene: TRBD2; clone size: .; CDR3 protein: CASSFRTSGDYSYEQYF; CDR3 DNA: TGTGCCAGCAGTTTTCGGACTAGCGGGGACTACTCCTACGAGCAGTACTTC
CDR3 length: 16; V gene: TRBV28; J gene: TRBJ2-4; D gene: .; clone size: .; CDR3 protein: CASSQGLTLAKNIQYF; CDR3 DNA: TGTGCCAGCAGTCAAGGCCTTACTCTAGCCAAAAACATTCAGTACTTC
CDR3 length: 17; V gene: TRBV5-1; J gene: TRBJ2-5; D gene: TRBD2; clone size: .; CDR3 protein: CASTRGLAAFGGETQYF; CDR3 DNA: TGCGCCAGCACACGGGGACTAGCGGCCTTCGGGGGAGAGACCCAGTACTTC
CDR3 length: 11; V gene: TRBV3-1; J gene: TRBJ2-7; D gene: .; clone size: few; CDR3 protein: CASSRTDEQYF; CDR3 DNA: TGTGCCAGCAGCCGGACCGACGAGCAGTACTTC
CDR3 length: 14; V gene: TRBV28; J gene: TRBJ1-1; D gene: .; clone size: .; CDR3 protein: CASSFAGLNTEAFF; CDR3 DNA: TGTGCCAGCAGTTTTGCGGGCCTGAACACTGAAGCTTTCTTT
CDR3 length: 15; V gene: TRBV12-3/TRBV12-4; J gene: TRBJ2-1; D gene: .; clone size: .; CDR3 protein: CASSSGGGSSNEQFF; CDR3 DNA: TGTGCCAGCAGCTCCGGGGGCGGGAGCTCAAATGAGCAGTTCTTC
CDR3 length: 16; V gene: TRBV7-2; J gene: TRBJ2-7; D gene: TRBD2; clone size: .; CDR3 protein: CASSTIGTSGSYEQYF; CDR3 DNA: TGTGCCAGCAGCACGATCGGGACTAGCGGAAGCTACGAGCAGTACTTC
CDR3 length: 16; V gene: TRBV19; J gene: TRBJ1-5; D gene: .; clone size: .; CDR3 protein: CASSPPGPAGNQPQHF; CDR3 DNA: TGTGCCAGTAGTCCGCCGGGACCCGCGGGCAATCAGCCCCAGCATTTT
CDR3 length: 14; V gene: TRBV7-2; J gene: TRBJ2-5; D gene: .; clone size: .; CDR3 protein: CASSARGGQETQYF; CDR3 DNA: TGTGCCAGCAGCGCCAGGGGGGGACAAGAGACCCAGTACTTC
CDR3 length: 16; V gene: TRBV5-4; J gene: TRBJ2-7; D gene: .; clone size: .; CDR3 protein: CASSSSLRGGAYEQYF; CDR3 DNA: TGTGCCAGCAGCTCCTCACTGAGGGGGGGAGCCTACGAGCAGTACTTC
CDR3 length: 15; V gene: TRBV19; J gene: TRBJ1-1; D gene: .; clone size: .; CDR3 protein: CASRPQGPMNTEAFF; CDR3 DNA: TGTGCCAGTAGACCACAGGGACCGATGAACACTGAAGCTTTCTTT
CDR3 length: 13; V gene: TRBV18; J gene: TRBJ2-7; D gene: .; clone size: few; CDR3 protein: CASSPGLSYEQYF; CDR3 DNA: TGTGCCAGCTCGCCAGGGCTCTCCTACGAGCAGTACTTC
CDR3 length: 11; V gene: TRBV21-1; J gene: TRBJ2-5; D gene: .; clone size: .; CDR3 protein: CASGDRETQYF; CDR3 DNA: TGTGCCAGCGGGGATCGAGAGACCCAGTACTTC
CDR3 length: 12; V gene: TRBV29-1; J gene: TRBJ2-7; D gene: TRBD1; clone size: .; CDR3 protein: CSGGQGGYEQYF; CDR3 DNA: TGCAGCGGCGGACAGGGAGGCTACGAGCAGTACTTC
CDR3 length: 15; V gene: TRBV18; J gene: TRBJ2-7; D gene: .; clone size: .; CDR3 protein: CASSPPGRALYEQYF; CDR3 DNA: TGTGCCAGCTCACCACCAGGTAGGGCTCTCTACGAGCAGTACTTC
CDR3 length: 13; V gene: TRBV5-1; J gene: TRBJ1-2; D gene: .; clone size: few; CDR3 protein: CASRYTENYGYTF; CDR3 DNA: TGCGCCAGCAGATACACCGAGAACTATGGCTACACCTTC
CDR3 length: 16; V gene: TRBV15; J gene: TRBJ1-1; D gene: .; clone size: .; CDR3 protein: CATSRDPGGRSHEAFF; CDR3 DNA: TGTGCCACCAGCAGAGACCCGGGGGGCCGGTCGCATGAAGCTTTCTTT
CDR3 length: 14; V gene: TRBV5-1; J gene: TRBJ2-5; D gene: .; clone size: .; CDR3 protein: CASSSGMVQETQYF; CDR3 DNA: TGCGCCAGCAGCTCCGGGATGGTTCAAGAGACCCAGTACTTC
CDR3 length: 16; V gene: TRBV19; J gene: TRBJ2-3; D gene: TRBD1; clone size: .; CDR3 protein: CASSSPGTEITDTQYF; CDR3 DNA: TGTGCCAGTAGTAGCCCCGGGACAGAGATCACAGATACGCAGTATTTT
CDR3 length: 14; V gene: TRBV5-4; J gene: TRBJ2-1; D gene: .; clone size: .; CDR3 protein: CASSQPGEYNEQFF; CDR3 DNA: TGTGCCAGCAGCCAACCCGGGGAATACAATGAGCAGTTCTTC
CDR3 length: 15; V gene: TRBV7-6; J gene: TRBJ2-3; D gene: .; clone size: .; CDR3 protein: CASSPSGGGLDTQYF; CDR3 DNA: TGTGCCAGCAGCCCGTCAGGGGGAGGGTTGGATACGCAGTATTTT
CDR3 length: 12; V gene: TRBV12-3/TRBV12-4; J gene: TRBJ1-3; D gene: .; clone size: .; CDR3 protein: CASIGQPNTIYF; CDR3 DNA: TGTGCCAGCATAGGGCAACCGAACACCATATATTTT
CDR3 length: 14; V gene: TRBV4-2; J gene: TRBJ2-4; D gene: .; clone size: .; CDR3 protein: CASSPTGQGNIQYF; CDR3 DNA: TGTGCCAGCAGCCCTACCGGGCAGGGGAACATTCAGTACTTC
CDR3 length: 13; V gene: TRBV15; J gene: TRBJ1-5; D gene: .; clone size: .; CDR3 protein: CATSREVDQPQHF; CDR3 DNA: TGTGCCACCAGCAGAGAGGTGGATCAGCCCCAGCATTTT
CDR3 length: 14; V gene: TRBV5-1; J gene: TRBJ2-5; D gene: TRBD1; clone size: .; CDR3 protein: CASGTGGGGETQYF; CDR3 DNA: TGCGCCAGCGGTACAGGGGGCGGCGGAGAGACCCAGTACTTC